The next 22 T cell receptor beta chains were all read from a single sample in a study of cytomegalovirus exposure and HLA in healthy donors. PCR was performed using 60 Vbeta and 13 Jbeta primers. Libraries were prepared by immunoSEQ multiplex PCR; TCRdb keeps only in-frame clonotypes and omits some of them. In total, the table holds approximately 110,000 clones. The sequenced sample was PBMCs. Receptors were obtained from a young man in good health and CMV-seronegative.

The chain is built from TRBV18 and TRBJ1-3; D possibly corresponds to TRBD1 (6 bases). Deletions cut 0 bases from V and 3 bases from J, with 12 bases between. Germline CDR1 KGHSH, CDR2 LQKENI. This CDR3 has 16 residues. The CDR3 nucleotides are TGTGCCAGCTCACCACCCGCGGCAGGGGTTGGAAACACCATATATTTT. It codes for CASSPPAAGVGNTIYF.

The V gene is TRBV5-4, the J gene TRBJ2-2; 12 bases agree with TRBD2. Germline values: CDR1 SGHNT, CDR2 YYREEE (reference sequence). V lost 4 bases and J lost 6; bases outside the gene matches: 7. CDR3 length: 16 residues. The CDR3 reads CASSDRTSGISGELFF. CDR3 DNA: TGTGCCAGCAGCGACCGGACTAGCGGGATATCCGGGGAGCTGTTTTTT. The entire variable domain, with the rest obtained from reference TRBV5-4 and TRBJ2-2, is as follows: ETGVTQSPTHLIKTRGQQVTLRCSSQSGHNTVSWYQQALGQGPQFIFQYYREEENGRGNFPPRFSGLQFPNYSSELNVNALELDDSALYLCASSDRTSGISGELFFGEGSRLTVL.

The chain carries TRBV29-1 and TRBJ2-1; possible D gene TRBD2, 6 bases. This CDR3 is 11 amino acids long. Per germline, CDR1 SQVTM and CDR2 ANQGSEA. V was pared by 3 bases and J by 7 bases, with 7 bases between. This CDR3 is CSVEGGNEQFF. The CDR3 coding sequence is TGCAGCGTTGAGGGGGGAAATGAGCAGTTCTTC.

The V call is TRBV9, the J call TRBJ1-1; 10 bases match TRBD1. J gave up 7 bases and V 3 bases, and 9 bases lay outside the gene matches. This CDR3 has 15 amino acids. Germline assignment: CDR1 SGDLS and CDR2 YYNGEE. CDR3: CASSGWGQGRIEAFF. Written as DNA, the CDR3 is TGTGCCAGCAGCGGATGGGGACAGGGGAGGATTGAAGCTTTCTTT.

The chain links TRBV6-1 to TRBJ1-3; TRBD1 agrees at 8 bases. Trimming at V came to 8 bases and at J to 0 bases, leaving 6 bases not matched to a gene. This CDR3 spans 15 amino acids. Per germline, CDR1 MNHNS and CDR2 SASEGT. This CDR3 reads CASGQGPISGNTIYF. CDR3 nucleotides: TGTGCCAGCGGACAGGGTCCGATCTCTGGAAACACCATATATTTT.

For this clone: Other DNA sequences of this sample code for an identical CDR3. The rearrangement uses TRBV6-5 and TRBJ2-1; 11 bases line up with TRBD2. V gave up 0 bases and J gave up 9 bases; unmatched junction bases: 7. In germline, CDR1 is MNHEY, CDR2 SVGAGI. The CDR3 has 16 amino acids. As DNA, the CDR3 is TGTGCCAGCAGTTACTCGAGTAGCGGGGGGGCCGGTGAGCAGTTCTTC. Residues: CASSYSSSGGAGEQFF.

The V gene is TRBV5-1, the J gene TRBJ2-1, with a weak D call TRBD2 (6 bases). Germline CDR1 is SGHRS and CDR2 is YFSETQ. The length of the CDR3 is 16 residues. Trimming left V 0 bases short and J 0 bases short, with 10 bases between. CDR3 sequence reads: CASSLVAGSSYNEQFF. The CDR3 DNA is TGCGCCAGCAGCTTGGTTGCCGGGAGCTCCTACAATGAGCAGTTCTTC.

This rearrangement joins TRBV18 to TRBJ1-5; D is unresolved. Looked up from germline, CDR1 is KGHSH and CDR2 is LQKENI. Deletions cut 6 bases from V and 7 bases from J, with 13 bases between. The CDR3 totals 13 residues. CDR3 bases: TGTGCCAGCTCGCCTAGCGACTTGCAGCCCCAGCATTTT. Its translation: CASSPSDLQPQHF.

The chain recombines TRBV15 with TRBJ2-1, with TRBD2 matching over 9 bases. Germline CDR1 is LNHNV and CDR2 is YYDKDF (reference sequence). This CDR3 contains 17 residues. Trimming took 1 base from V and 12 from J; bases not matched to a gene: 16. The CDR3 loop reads CATSRVTLAGYKRGQFF. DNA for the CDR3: TGTGCCACCAGCAGAGTTACTCTAGCGGGGTATAAGAGGGGGCAGTTCTTC. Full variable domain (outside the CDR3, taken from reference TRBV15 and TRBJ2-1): DAMVIQNPRYQVTQFGKPVTLSCSQTLNHNVMYWYQQKSSQAPKLLFHYYDKDFNNEADTPDNFQSRRPNTSFCFLDIRSPGLGDTAMYLCATSRVTLAGYKRGQFFGPGTRLTVL.

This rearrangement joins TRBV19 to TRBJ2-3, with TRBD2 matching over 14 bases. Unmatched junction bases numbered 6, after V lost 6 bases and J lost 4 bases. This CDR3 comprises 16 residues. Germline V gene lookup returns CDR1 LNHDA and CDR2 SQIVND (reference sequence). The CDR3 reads CASRIWTSGRSDTQYF. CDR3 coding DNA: TGTGCCAGTAGGATTTGGACTAGCGGGAGGTCAGATACGCAGTATTTT.

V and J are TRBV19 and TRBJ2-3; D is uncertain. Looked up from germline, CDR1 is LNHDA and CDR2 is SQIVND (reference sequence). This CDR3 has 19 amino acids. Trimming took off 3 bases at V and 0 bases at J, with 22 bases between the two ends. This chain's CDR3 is CASSMGETLLPPSTDTQYF. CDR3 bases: TGTGCCAGTAGTATGGGTGAGACTCTACTACCTCCTAGCACAGATACGCAGTATTTT.

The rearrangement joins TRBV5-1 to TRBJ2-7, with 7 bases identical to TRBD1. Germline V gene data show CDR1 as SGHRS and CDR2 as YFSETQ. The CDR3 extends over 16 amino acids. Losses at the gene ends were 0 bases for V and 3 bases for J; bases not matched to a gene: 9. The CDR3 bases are TGCGCCAGCAGCTTGGGCGTCTCCGGGACAGACTACGAGCAGTACTTC. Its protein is CASSLGVSGTDYEQYF.

The CDR3 DNA is TGCGCCAGCAGCTTAACAGGACGTGGAAACACCATATATTTT. Protein: CASSLTGRGNTIYF. The rearrangement links TRBV5-1 to TRBJ1-3; TRBD1 might be the D (5 bases). The V gene lost 2 bases and the J gene lost 3 bases, with 9 bases spanning the gap. This CDR3 spans 14 amino acids. Germline V gives CDR1 SGHRS, CDR2 YFSETQ.

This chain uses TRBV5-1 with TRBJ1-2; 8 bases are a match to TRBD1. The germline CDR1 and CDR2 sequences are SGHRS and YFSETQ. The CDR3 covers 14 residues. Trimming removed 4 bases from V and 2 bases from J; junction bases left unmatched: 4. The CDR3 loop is CASSPRQGNYGYTF. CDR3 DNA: TGCGCCAGCAGCCCCCGACAGGGGAACTATGGCTACACCTTC. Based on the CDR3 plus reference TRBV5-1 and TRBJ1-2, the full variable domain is KAGVTQTPRYLIKTRGQQVTLSCSPISGHRSVSWYQQTPGQGLQFLFEYFSETQRNKGNFPGRFSGRQFSNSRSEMNVSTLELGDSALYLCASSPRQGNYGYTFGSGTRLTVV.

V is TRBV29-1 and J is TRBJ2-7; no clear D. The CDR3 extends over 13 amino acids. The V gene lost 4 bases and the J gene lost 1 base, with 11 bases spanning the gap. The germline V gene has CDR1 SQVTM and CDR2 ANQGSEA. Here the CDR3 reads CSVGSDQSYEQYF. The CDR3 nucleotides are TGCAGCGTTGGGTCAGATCAGTCCTACGAGCAGTACTTC.

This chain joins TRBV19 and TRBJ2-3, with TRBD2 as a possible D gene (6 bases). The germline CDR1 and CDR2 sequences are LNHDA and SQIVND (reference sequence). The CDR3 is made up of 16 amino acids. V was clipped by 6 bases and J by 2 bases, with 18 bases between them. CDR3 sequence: CASSSQLATLTDTQYF. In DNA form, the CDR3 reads TGTGCCAGTAGCAGCCAACTAGCCACCCTCACAGATACGCAGTATTTT.

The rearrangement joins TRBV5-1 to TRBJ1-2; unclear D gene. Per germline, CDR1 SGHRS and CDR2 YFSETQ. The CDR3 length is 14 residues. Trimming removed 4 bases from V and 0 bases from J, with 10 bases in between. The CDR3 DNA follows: TGCGCCAGCAGCCCCGGTTCCGCTAACTATGGCTACACCTTC. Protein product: CASSPGSANYGYTF.

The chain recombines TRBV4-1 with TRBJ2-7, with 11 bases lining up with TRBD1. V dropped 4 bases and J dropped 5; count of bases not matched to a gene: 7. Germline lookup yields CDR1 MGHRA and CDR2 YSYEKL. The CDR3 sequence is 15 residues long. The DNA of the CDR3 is TGCGCCAGCAGCCTCCAAGGACAGGGGGCCCACGAGCAGTACTTC. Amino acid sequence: CASSLQGQGAHEQYF.

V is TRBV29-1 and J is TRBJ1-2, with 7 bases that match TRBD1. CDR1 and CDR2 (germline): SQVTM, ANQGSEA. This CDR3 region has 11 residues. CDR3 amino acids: CACRGQDFDTF. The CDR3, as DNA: TGCGCTTGTAGGGGGCAGGATTTTGACACCTTC.

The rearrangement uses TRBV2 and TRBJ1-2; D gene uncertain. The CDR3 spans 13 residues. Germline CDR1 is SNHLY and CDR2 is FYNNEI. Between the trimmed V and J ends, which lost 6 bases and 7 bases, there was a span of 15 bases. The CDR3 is CASRTDGIVGYTF. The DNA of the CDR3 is TGTGCCAGCAGAACCGACGGGATAGTTGGCTACACCTTC.

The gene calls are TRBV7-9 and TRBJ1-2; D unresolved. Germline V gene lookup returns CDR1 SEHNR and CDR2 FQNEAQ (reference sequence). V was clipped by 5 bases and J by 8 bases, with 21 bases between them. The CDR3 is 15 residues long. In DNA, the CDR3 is TGTGCCAGCAGCCTCTCTTCTATACTTAGAGGAGGCTACACCTTC. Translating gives CASSLSSILRGGYTF.

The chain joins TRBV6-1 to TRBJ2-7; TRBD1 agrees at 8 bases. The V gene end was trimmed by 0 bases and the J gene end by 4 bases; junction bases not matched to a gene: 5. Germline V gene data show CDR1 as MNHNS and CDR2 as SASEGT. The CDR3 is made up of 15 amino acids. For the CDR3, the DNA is TGTGCCAGCAGTGAAGCACCCCAGGGGGCTTACGAGCAGTACTTC. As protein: CASSEAPQGAYEQYF.